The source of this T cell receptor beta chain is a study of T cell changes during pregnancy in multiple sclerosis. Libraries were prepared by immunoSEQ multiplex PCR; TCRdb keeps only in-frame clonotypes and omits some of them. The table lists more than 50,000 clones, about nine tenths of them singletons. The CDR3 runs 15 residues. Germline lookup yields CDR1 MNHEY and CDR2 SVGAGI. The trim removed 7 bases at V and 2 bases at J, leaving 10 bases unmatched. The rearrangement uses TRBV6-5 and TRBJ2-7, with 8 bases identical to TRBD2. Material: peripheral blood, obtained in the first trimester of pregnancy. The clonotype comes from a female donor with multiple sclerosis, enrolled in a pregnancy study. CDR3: CASKQRREGAYEQYF. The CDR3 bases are TGTGCCAGCAAACAGAGACGGGAGGGAGCCTACGAGCAGTACTTC.